A single T cell receptor beta chain is shown here with its context. Antigen specificity is unknown. The data were obtained in a study of T cell responses to AZD1222 COVID-19 vaccine. General observations from the study: Seropositive status at baseline applied to only five or six AZD1222 recipients. Donors were chiefly white British, with a greater number of females, and clonal diversity was perhaps underestimated. Close to half of spike-specific TCRs reportedly recognize unmutated variant regions. Repertoires in all cases were sampled only once the peak T cell response had passed.

TCRdb's table, derived via immunoSEQ multiplex PCR, lists solely in-frame clones and lacks some. Here the sample spans 150,000 to 200,000 clones, 92% being singletons. This clonotype was obtained from an adult who received the AZD1222 COVID-19 vaccine. Here the sequenced sample was peripheral blood, taken 28 days after the second AZD1222 dose.

The CDR3: CASSDFVEQYF. The CDR3 nucleotides are TGTGCCAGCAGTGATTTCGTCGAGCAGTACTTC. The J gene is TRBJ2-7, the V gene TRBV27; no clear D gene. The CDR3 runs 11 residues. Deletions cut 5 bases from V and 6 bases from J, with 8 bases between. Germline lookup yields CDR1 MNHEY and CDR2 SMNVEV (reference sequence).